The subject of this entry is one T cell receptor (beta chain). The antigen remains undetermined. This record belongs to a study of beta chain features in type 1 diabetes. This CDR3 is 14 amino acids long. Germline V CDR1 and CDR2: SGHTA, FQGNSA. The V end was cut by 2 bases, the J end by 0 bases, with 7 bases between. The study's findings and limits: PCR might favor shorter templates, but any such skew would affect patients and controls equally. An over-representation of cells with high TCR expression could result from cDNA sequencing. Junctions at VDJ sites from type 1 diabetes patients had fewer insertions and more deletions.

Reverse transcription of all isolated RNA meant that expressed TCRB transcripts were sequenced. The study sequenced naive, central memory and regulatory T cell samples to an average of around 3.4 million reads. Profiling relied on immunoSEQ multiplex PCR, and the TCRdb table lists in-frame clones only, not all of them. The sample contains under 350,000 clones, approximately 8.1% of which appear only once. Input material: central memory CD4+ T cells from blood. V usage is TRBV7-2 and J usage is TRBJ2-5; TRBD1 might be the D (5 bases). The receptor was isolated from a young woman in good health. CDR3 nucleotides: TGTGCCAGCAGCTTACAGGGTTACCAAGAGACCCAGTACTTC. Translation gives CASSLQGYQETQYF.